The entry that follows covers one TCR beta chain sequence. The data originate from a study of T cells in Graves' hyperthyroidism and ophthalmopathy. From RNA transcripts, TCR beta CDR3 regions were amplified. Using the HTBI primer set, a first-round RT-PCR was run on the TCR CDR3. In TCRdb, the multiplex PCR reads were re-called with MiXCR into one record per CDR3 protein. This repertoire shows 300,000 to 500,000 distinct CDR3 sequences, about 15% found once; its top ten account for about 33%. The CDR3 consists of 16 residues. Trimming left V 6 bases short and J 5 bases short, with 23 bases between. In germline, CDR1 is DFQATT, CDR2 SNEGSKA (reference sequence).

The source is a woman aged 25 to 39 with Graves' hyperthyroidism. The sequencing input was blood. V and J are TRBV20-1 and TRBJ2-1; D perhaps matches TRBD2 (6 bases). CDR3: CSAVGGLRRTNNEQFF. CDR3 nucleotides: TGCAGTGCAGTCGGGGGTCTTCGGAGAACAAACAATGAGCAGTTCTTC.